The 6 T cell receptor beta chains given below trace back to one sample, sequenced in a study of cytomegalovirus exposure and HLA in healthy donors. PCR was performed using 60 Vbeta and 13 Jbeta primers. The data were produced by immunoSEQ multiplex PCR, yet TCRdb's version contains in-frame clones alone and is incomplete. The sample carries more than 80,000 clones, around three fifths recorded once. Sequencing used PBMCs. The receptors derive from a woman between 35 and 50 years old in good health and CMV-seropositive.

The chain carries TRBV28 and TRBJ2-4; 7 nucleotides line up with TRBD2. The junction had 16 bases not matched to a gene; V was cut back by 6 bases and J by 11 bases. Germline CDR1 is MDHEN and CDR2 is SYDVKM. There are 15 residues in the CDR3. The CDR3 spells CASRPGGGSNRFQYF. CDR3 nucleotide sequence: TGTGCCAGCAGGCCGGGGGGAGGGTCCAATAGGTTTCAGTACTTC.

The rearrangement uses TRBV5-6 and TRBJ2-3; 12 bases are shared with TRBD1. Trimming took 4 bases from V and 0 from J; bases not matched to a gene: 6. The CDR3 is 17 amino acids. Germline values: CDR1 SGHDT, CDR2 YYEEEE. CDR3 sequence: CASSAGTGGRSTDTQYF. The CDR3 region has the DNA TGTGCCAGCAGCGCCGGGACAGGGGGCAGAAGCACAGATACGCAGTATTTT. Supplemented by reference TRBV5-6 and TRBJ2-3, the full variable domain reads DAGVTQSPTHLIKTRGQQVTLRCSPKSGHDTVSWYQQALGQGPQFIFQYYEEEERQRGNFPDRFSGHQFPNYSSELNVNALLLGDSALYLCASSAGTGGRSTDTQYFGPGTRLTVL.

The table lists this clone with a count of one. This chain joins TRBV7-2 and TRBJ2-7, with 12 bases identical to TRBD1. The ends lost 9 bases at V and 3 bases at J; junction bases unmatched: 9. The CDR3 spans 15 residues. Germline V gene lookup returns CDR1 SGHTA and CDR2 FQGNSA. CDR3 nucleotides: TGTGCCAGTTCGATGGGGACAGGGGGCATCTACGAGCAGTACTTC. As protein: CASSMGTGGIYEQYF. Using reference TRBV7-2 and TRBJ2-7 for the parts outside the CDR3, the full variable domain is GAGVSQSPSNKVTEKGKDVELRCDPISGHTALYWYRQSLGQGLEFLIYFQGNSAPDKSGLPSDRFSAERTGGSVSTLTIQRTQQEDSAVYLCASSMGTGGIYEQYFGPGTRLTVT.

The J gene is TRBJ2-7, the V gene TRBV28, with TRBD2 identical over 9 bases. This CDR3 is 17 amino acids long. Unmatched junction bases numbered 14, after V lost 4 bases and J lost 4 bases. Germline V gives CDR1 MDHEN, CDR2 SYDVKM. The DNA of the CDR3 is TGTGCCAGCAGTTCGTCCAGCGGGAGGATTCCGCCATACGAGCAGTACTTC. Translating it yields CASSSSSGRIPPYEQYF.

This clone was seen more than once but under ten times. This rearrangement joins TRBV7-8 to TRBJ2-7; D is unresolved. Germline V gene sequence: CDR1 SGHVS, CDR2 FQNEAQ. This CDR3 has 14 amino acids. V lost 0 bases, J lost 6 bases, and 12 bases lay in between. The CDR3 nucleotides read TGTGCCAGCAGCTTAGCGGGTAGCTTTTCCGAGCAGTACTTC. Its protein product is CASSLAGSFSEQYF.

The gene calls are TRBV9 and TRBJ1-2; 9 nucleotides line up with TRBD1. Trimming took 5 bases from V and 5 from J; bases not matched to a gene: 4. The CDR3 length is 13 residues. Germline assignment: CDR1 SGDLS and CDR2 YYNGEE. CDR3 protein: CASSETGGYGYTF. Written as DNA, the CDR3 is TGTGCCAGCAGTGAGACAGGGGGTTATGGCTACACCTTC.